A selection of T cell receptor beta chains follows, all from one sample in a study of cytomegalovirus exposure and HLA in healthy donors. Sequencing used immunoSEQ multiplex PCR; TCRdb keeps in-frame clones, though not all of them. The table lists 35,000 to 45,000 clones. The sample was PBMCs. These receptors came from a man aged 30 to 45 in good health and CMV-seronegative. The conserved cysteine and the conserved F or W are not part of the CDR3 here.

J: TRBJ2-4; V: TRBV7-9; CDR3: ASSSPRERTKNIQY
J: TRBJ1-5; V: TRBV18; CDR3: ASSAESPDQPQH
J: TRBJ1-5; V: TRBV29-1; CDR3: SVGEGAEGPQH
J: TRBJ2-3; V: TRBV5-1; CDR3: ASSFSGGRVTDTQY
J: TRBJ2-2; V: TRBV4-3; CDR3: ASSQGQGGTGELF
J: TRBJ1-1; V: TRBV19; CDR3: ASRGPRGRVTEAF
J: TRBJ1-4; V: TRBV4-1; CDR3: ASRQRTGPNEKLF
J: TRBJ1-5; V: TRBV18; CDR3: ASSPGQGNQPQH
J: TRBJ1-1; V: TRBV1; CDR3: TSSQVRGTVEGTEAF
J: TRBJ1-1; V: TRBV6-1; CDR3: ASSIRQNTEDF
J: TRBJ1-2; V: TRBV28; CDR3: ASSPGGHYGYT